The 24 T cell receptor beta chains given below trace back to one sample, sequenced in a study of blood T cell repertoires in COVID-19. TCRdb's copy holds only in-frame clones and misses some; the assay was immunoSEQ multiplex PCR. The profile shows 65,000 to 85,000 clones, 80% to 95% of them singletons. The sequenced sample was peripheral blood. The source is a human donor in a cohort sampled during active COVID-19.

V and J are TRBV3-1 (or the pseudogene TRBV3-2) and TRBJ2-3; tentatively, D is TRBD1 (5 bases). Trimming stripped 0 bases from V and 0 bases from J, with 13 bases between. CDR1 and CDR2 (germline): LGHDT, YNNKEL (reference sequence). CDR3 size: 17 residues. The CDR3 loop is CASSQDLGAWSTDTQYF. The CDR3 nucleotides read TGTGCCAGCAGCCAAGATCTAGGGGCCTGGAGCACAGATACGCAGTATTTT.

This chain uses TRBV19 with TRBJ1-3; perhaps TRBD1 as D (5 bases). V gave up 3 bases and J gave up 4 bases, with 10 bases separating them. Germline loops: CDR1 LNHDA, CDR2 SQIVND (reference sequence). The CDR3 runs 14 residues. The CDR3 here is CASSISQGGNTIYF. In DNA form, the CDR3 reads TGTGCCAGTAGTATCTCCCAGGGAGGAAACACCATATATTTT. Using reference TRBV19 and TRBJ1-3 for the parts outside the CDR3, the full variable domain is DGGITQSPKYLFRKEGQNVTLSCEQNLNHDAMYWYRQDPGQGLRLIYYSQIVNDFQKGDIAEGYSVSREKKESFPLTVTSAQKNPTAFYLCASSISQGGNTIYFGEGSWLTVV.

This clone appeared a few times. The chain has TRBV5-1 and TRBJ1-1, with D tentatively TRBD1 (6 bases). CDR3 length: 14 amino acids. Per germline, CDR1 SGHRS and CDR2 YFSETQ. V gave up 0 bases and J gave up 2 bases, with 8 bases separating them. CDR3 coding DNA: TGCGCCAGCAGCTTGGACAGGGAAAACACTGAAGCTTTCTTT. Translated: CASSLDRENTEAFF.

J is TRBJ1-5 and V is TRBV3-1 (or the pseudogene TRBV3-2); D unresolved. The CDR3 sequence is 16 residues long. CDR1 and CDR2 (germline): LGHDT, YNNKEL (reference sequence). V dropped 0 bases and J dropped 2 bases, with 11 bases sitting between them. CDR3 bases: TGTGCCAGCAGCCAAGATGGAGGGATCGGCAATCAGCCCCAGCATTTT. This encodes CASSQDGGIGNQPQHF.

The CDR3 region is CASSSRLAGNTGELFF. CDR3 nucleotide sequence: TGTGCCAGCAGCTCAAGACTAGCGGGGAACACCGGGGAGCTGTTTTTT. The chain links TRBV7-9 to TRBJ2-2, with TRBD2 identical over 10 bases. The V and J ends lost 4 bases and 1 base, in that order; junction bases with no gene match: 3. This CDR3 is 16 amino acids long. Per germline, CDR1 SEHNR and CDR2 FQNEAQ (reference sequence).

The gene calls are TRBV5-1 and TRBJ1-3; 8 bases agree with TRBD1. Germline V gene lookup returns CDR1 SGHRS and CDR2 YFSETQ. The CDR3 runs to 17 residues. V shed 3 bases and J 2 bases; nucleotides not matched to a gene: 10. Written as DNA, the CDR3 is TGCGCCAGCAGCTCCTTTCTACAGGGGGGAGCTGGAAACACCATATATTTT. This gives the protein CASSSFLQGGAGNTIYF. Complete variable domain (other parts from reference TRBV5-1 and TRBJ1-3): KAGVTQTPRYLIKTRGQQVTLSCSPISGHRSVSWYQQTPGQGLQFLFEYFSETQRNKGNFPGRFSGRQFSNSRSEMNVSTLELGDSALYLCASSSFLQGGAGNTIYFGEGSWLTVV.

The DNA for the CDR3 is TGCGCCAGCAGCCGAGACGGTCTAGTTTCGGGGGAGCTGTTTTTT. Translated, it gives CASSRDGLVSGELFF. The chain recombines TRBV5-1 with TRBJ2-2; D remains ambiguous. Trimming pared 4 bases from V and 8 bases from J, leaving 18 bases between. The CDR3 runs to 15 residues. Per germline, CDR1 SGHRS and CDR2 YFSETQ.

This chain joins TRBV9 and TRBJ2-7; D call uncertain. CDR3 length: 14 residues. Germline lookup yields CDR1 SGDLS and CDR2 YYNGEE. V was cut by 0 bases and J by 0 bases, with 7 bases left in between. The CDR3 spells CASSVEVYSYEQYF. DNA for the CDR3: TGTGCCAGCAGCGTAGAAGTCTACTCCTACGAGCAGTACTTC.

As DNA, the CDR3 is TGTGCCAGCAGTTTCGGACAGGGAATTGATGGCTACACCTTC. Protein: CASSFGQGIDGYTF. The chain recombines TRBV27 with TRBJ1-2; 8 positions agree with TRBD1. The CDR3 totals 14 residues. Trimming took 3 bases from V and 6 from J; bases not matched to a gene: 6. Per the germline V gene, CDR1 is MNHEY and CDR2 is SMNVEV (reference sequence).

The rearrangement links TRBV20-1 to TRBJ2-7; D not certain. CDR1 and CDR2 (germline): DFQATT, SNEGSKA (reference sequence). The CDR3 is 11 amino acids. Trimming pared 6 bases from V and 4 bases from J, leaving 10 bases between. The DNA of the CDR3 is TGCAGTGCCCAGATCCGATACGAGCAGTACTTC. Translating it yields CSAQIRYEQYF.

The chain employs TRBV10-2 and TRBJ1-1; 7 bases fit TRBD1. Looked up from germline, CDR1 is WSHSY and CDR2 is SAAADI. This CDR3 spans 13 amino acids. The ends lost 6 bases at V and 5 bases at J; junction bases unmatched: 6. CDR3 coding DNA: TGCGCCAGCAGGAAAGGACAGGTAACTGAAGCTTTCTTT. This codes for CASRKGQVTEAFF.

The chain has TRBV10-3 and TRBJ2-5, with 7 bases lining up with TRBD2. CDR1 is ENHRY and CDR2 is SYGVKD in the germline V gene. V was pared by 2 bases and J by 2 bases, with 2 bases of the junction left unmatched. The CDR3 sequence is 14 residues long. CDR3 amino acids: CAISERGVQETQYF. The CDR3 nucleotides are TGTGCCATCAGTGAGCGGGGGGTTCAAGAGACCCAGTACTTC.

The V call is TRBV19, the J call TRBJ1-2; D possibly corresponds to TRBD1 (6 bases). The V end lost 6 bases, the J end lost 6 bases, and 17 bases lay between the germline ends. The CDR3 sequence is 14 residues long. Germline V gene lookup returns CDR1 LNHDA and CDR2 SQIVND (reference sequence). CDR3: CASRKGQGLHGYTF. In DNA, the CDR3 is TGTGCCAGTAGGAAAGGTCAGGGGCTCCATGGCTACACCTTC.

The V call is TRBV3-1 (or the pseudogene TRBV3-2), the J call TRBJ1-2, with 7 nucleotides matching TRBD1. The length of the CDR3 is 13 residues. The germline V gene has CDR1 LGHDT and CDR2 YNNKEL (reference sequence). With V trimmed by 4 bases and J by 8 bases, 7 bases remained unmatched. The CDR3 sequence is CASSLQGSAGYTF. The CDR3 DNA is TGTGCCAGCAGCCTACAGGGGTCAGCCGGCTACACCTTC.

The chain uses TRBV7-2 and TRBJ2-1; a weak D match, TRBD2 (5 bases). With 0 bases removed from V and 6 bases from J, the gap between germline ends came to 9 bases. CDR1 is SGHTA, CDR2 FQGNSA, per germline. This CDR3 contains 14 residues. The CDR3 is CASSLAGLLNEQFF. The CDR3 coding sequence is TGTGCCAGCAGCTTAGCAGGACTCCTCAATGAGCAGTTCTTC.

In this sample, this clone turned up a few times. CDR3 amino acids: CASSQDGGRGGYTF. DNA for the CDR3: TGTGCCAGCAGCCAAGACGGCGGAAGAGGTGGCTACACCTTC. The chain couples TRBV3-1 (or the pseudogene TRBV3-2) to TRBJ1-2; D is ambiguous. With 0 bases removed from V and 7 bases from J, the gap between germline ends came to 12 bases. From germline, CDR1 is LGHDT and CDR2 YNNKEL (reference sequence). CDR3 size: 14 residues.

The chain joins TRBV6-1 to TRBJ2-7, with a weak D call TRBD1 (6 bases). This CDR3 has 17 amino acids. In germline, CDR1 is MNHNS, CDR2 SASEGT. Trimming left V 3 bases short and J 3 bases short, with 21 bases between. The CDR3 here is CASSDVLGDKGGYEQYF. CDR3 nucleotide sequence: TGTGCCAGCAGTGATGTCTTAGGGGACAAAGGGGGCTACGAGCAGTACTTC.

The chain carries TRBV6-5 and TRBJ2-2, with a tentative D call TRBD2 (7 bases). The germline CDR1 and CDR2 sequences are MNHEY and SVGAGI. The V end was cut by 2 bases, the J end by 7 bases, with 17 bases between. The CDR3 totals 16 residues. The CDR3 DNA reads as TGTGCCAGCAGTTACCCAAAGGGGGGGGATAACGGGGAGCTGTTTTTT. The encoded protein is CASSYPKGGDNGELFF.

The chain combines TRBV5-6 with TRBJ2-5; no firm D call. Trimming shortened V by 3 bases and J by 4 bases, and 4 bases separated the two germline ends. CDR1 and CDR2 (germline): SGHDT, YYEEEE. The CDR3 runs to 11 residues. The CDR3, as DNA: TGTGCCAGCAGCTCCAGAGAGACCCAGTACTTC. Its translation: CASSSRETQYF.

In this sample, this clone turned up once. The V and J genes are TRBV11-2 and TRBJ2-1; 8 nucleotides align to TRBD2. The CDR3 has 17 residues. V was pared by 5 bases and J by 6 bases, with 15 bases of the junction left unmatched. The V gene's germline CDR1 is SGHAT and CDR2 FQNNGV. The CDR3 is CASSLTPGLGMSNEQFF. CDR3 nucleotides: TGTGCCAGCAGCCTTACCCCGGGACTAGGTATGAGCAATGAGCAGTTCTTC.

V and J are TRBV7-2 and TRBJ2-7; D is undetermined. This CDR3 contains 14 residues. V dropped 4 bases and J dropped 5 bases, with 15 bases sitting between them. CDR1 and CDR2 from the germline V gene are SGHTA and FQGNSA. The CDR3 is CASSSRGGRHEQYF. CDR3 coding DNA: TGTGCCAGCAGCTCCAGAGGCGGAAGACACGAGCAGTACTTC. The complete variable domain, with remaining parts taken from reference TRBV7-2 and TRBJ2-7, reads GAGVSQSPSNKVTEKGKDVELRCDPISGHTALYWYRQSLGQGLEFLIYFQGNSAPDKSGLPSDRFSAERTGGSVSTLTIQRTQQEDSAVYLCASSSRGGRHEQYFGPGTRLTVT.

The chain has TRBV2 and TRBJ1-1, with D unresolved. The CDR3 is made up of 15 amino acids. Trimming shortened V by 6 bases and J by 4 bases, and 18 bases separated the two germline ends. CDR1 and CDR2 (germline): SNHLY, FYNNEI. The CDR3 region is CASSASSGVGTEAFF. CDR3 DNA sequence: TGTGCCAGCAGCGCTTCCTCAGGTGTGGGCACTGAAGCTTTCTTT.

This chain uses TRBV6-5 with TRBJ1-5; 10 bases agree with TRBD1. The germline gives CDR1 MNHEY, CDR2 SVGAGI. The CDR3 extends over 14 amino acids. V lost 5 bases to trimming and J lost 7 bases; unmatched junction nucleotides: 5. CDR3 DNA sequence: TGTGCCAGCAGTACCGGACAGGGGGGGCAGCCCCAGCATTTT. This codes for CASSTGQGGQPQHF.

The gene calls are TRBV7-8 and TRBJ2-5; 8 bases are shared with TRBD2. The length of the CDR3 is 14 residues. Germline CDR1 SGHVS, CDR2 FQNEAQ. The CDR3 DNA is TGTGCTAGCGGTACAGCGGGGGTACAAGAGACCCAGTACTTC. Its translation: CASGTAGVQETQYF. Based on the CDR3 plus reference TRBV7-8 and TRBJ2-5, the full variable domain is GAGVSQSPRYKVAKRGQDVALRCDPISGHVSLFWYQQALGQGPEFLTYFQNEAQLDKSGLPSDRFFAERPEGSVSTLKIQRTQQEDSAVYLCASGTAGVQETQYFGPGTRLLVL.